A single TCR beta chain is shown here with its context. This sample was included in a study of shared clonotypes between healthy human individuals. Study background: Each donor contributed plates that comprised three CD4 naive, three CD4 memory, two CD8 naive and one CD8 memory.

Sequencing was performed with immunoSEQ multiplex PCR; in TCRdb, only in-frame clones are kept and a portion is missing. The profile covers around 1,100,000 clones, with about 72% appearing a single time and about 0.94% taken by the ten largest. Germline V CDR1 and CDR2: SGHAT, FQNNGV. The CDR3 covers 14 residues. Germline trimming cut 6 bases from V and 4 bases from J; bases unmatched to any gene: 6. The TCR originated in a man aged 18 to 30 in good health. Some clones in this sample may be carry-over from other donors' samples. Sequencing was done on a sample of memory CD4+ T cells from PBMCs. Subset indicated: CD45RA-negative fraction. The gene calls are TRBV11-2 and TRBJ2-5; 9 bases fit TRBD1. The CDR3 bases are TGTGCCAGCAGTCATACAGGGGGCGGAGAGACCCAGTACTTC. This gives the protein CASSHTGGGETQYF.